Listed below are T cell receptor beta chains from one sample, sequenced in a study of regulatory T cells in long-lasting Graves disease. TCRdb passed the multiplex PCR reads through MiXCR, listing each CDR3 protein once. The repertoire holds over 500,000 distinct CDR3 sequences, with 16% as singletons. These sequences were also reported in another study, on T cells in Graves' hyperthyroidism and ophthalmopathy.

This specimen consisted of peripheral blood mononuclear cells (PBMCs), obtained at new diagnosis, from a patient treated with antithyroid drugs. Every receptor here comes from a woman younger than 45 with Graves disease. The CDR3 runs from the conserved cysteine through the conserved F or W. Each record gives: V gene, D gene, J gene, clone size, CDR3 protein, CDR3 DNA. A D gene is named only where the DNA matches it firmly. A clone size is listed for some rows: how often the clone was seen (once, few, many), or a class if it is expanded.

>TRBV29-1|-|TRBJ2-1|-
CSVEPRTPNEQFF
TGCAGCGTAGAACCCCGTACCCCTAATGAGCAGTTCTTC
>TRBV4-1|-|TRBJ2-7|-
CASSQDPRASYEQYF
TGCGCCAGCAGCCAAGATCCGCGGGCTTCCTACGAGCAGTACTTC
>TRBV9|-|TRBJ2-2|few
CASSVRDTGELFF
TGTGCCAGCAGCGTAAGGGACACCGGGGAGCTGTTTTTT
>TRBV11-2|-|TRBJ1-3|few
CASSLIYRRALGGNTIYF
TGTGCCAGCAGCTTAATTTACAGGAGGGCCCTCGGAGGAAACACCATATATTTT
>TRBV6-1|TRBD1|TRBJ1-5|many
CASSDYVEGAGQPQHF
TGTGCCAGCAGTGATTATGTTGAGGGGGCAGGTCAGCCCCAGCATTTT
>TRBV19|-|TRBJ1-5|-
CASSPQRLGYSNQPQHF
TGTGCCAGTAGTCCGCAGCGTTTGGGGTATAGCAATCAGCCCCAGCATTTT
>TRBV24-1|-|TRBJ2-7|-
CATSDSTSIGTRTYEQYF
TGTGCCACCAGTGATTCCACTTCGATCGGGACAAGAACCTACGAGCAGTACTTC
>TRBV30|TRBD1|TRBJ2-5|-
CAWDWGDRGPETQYF
TGTGCCTGGGACTGGGGGGACAGGGGGCCTGAGACCCAGTACTTC
>TRBV6-5|-|TRBJ1-1|-
CASSWTDWGTEAFF
TGTGCCAGCAGTTGGACAGACTGGGGCACTGAAGCTTTCTTT
>TRBV12-3/TRBV12-4|TRBD1|TRBJ2-3|many
CASSSDRGGPDTQYF
TGTGCCAGCAGTTCGGACAGGGGGGGGCCAGATACGCAGTATTTT
>TRBV9|-|TRBJ1-2|few
CASSTMDGPSGYTF
TGTGCCAGCAGCACGATGGACGGCCCGTCTGGCTACACCTTC
>TRBV25-1|-|TRBJ2-5|few
CASRGWDQETQYF
TGTGCCAGCAGAGGGTGGGACCAAGAGACCCAGTACTTC
>TRBV25-1|TRBD2|TRBJ2-5|once
CASSDSGIPQETQYF
TGTGCCAGCAGTGACAGCGGGATCCCTCAAGAGACCCAGTACTTC
>TRBV7-2|-|TRBJ2-3|few
CASSLQADGTQYF
TGTGCCAGCAGCTTGCAGGCTGATGGGACGCAGTATTTT
>TRBV7-2|TRBD1|TRBJ1-2|few
CASSLAPGQGKGYTF
TGTGCCAGCAGCTTAGCCCCGGGACAGGGGAAGGGCTACACCTTC
>TRBV5-1|-|TRBJ1-1|few
CASAQGNTEAFF
TGCGCCAGCGCCCAGGGGAACACTGAAGCTTTCTTT
>TRBV5-1|-|TRBJ2-5|-
CASSLDTIETQYF
TGCGCCAGCAGCTTGGACACGATAGAGACCCAGTACTTC
>TRBV7-9|-|TRBJ1-6|-
CASSLRGKESSYNSPLHF
TGTGCCAGCAGCTTAAGGGGCAAGGAGAGCTCCTATAATTCACCCCTCCACTTT
>TRBV28|-|TRBJ1-6|many
CASVWGIGSPLHF
TGTGCCAGCGTCTGGGGGATCGGTTCACCCCTCCACTTT
>TRBV6-1|TRBD1|TRBJ2-3|many
CASSVGTGGFTDTQYF
TGTGCCAGCAGTGTCGGGACAGGGGGTTTCACAGATACGCAGTATTTT
>TRBV5-1|-|TRBJ1-1|many
CASSWNVGGTEAFF
TGCGCCAGCAGCTGGAACGTGGGGGGCACTGAAGCTTTCTTT
>TRBV18|TRBD2|TRBJ2-7|-
CASSSRGRAREGFYEQYF
TGTGCCAGCTCCTCGCGGGGGAGGGCTCGGGAAGGATTTTACGAGCAGTACTTC
>TRBV7-9|TRBD2|TRBJ2-1|-
CASSSYLAVFYNEQFF
TGTGCCAGCAGCTCTTATCTAGCGGTTTTCTACAATGAGCAGTTCTTC
>TRBV14|-|TRBJ1-1|-
CASSRPRVGNTEAFF
TGTGCCAGCAGCCGACCACGGGTTGGGAACACTGAAGCTTTCTTT
>TRBV2|TRBD2|TRBJ2-7|many
CASGAEAGLTYEQYF
TGTGCCAGCGGAGCTGAAGCGGGACTCACCTACGAGCAGTACTTC
>TRBV28|-|TRBJ2-7|-
CASMRASYEQYF
TGTGCCAGCATGAGGGCCTCCTACGAGCAGTACTTC
>TRBV10-2|TRBD1|TRBJ1-4|many
CASTRQGIGEKLFF
TGCGCCAGCACGAGACAGGGAATCGGTGAAAAACTGTTTTTT
>TRBV3-1|TRBD1|TRBJ1-1|many
CASSPYGPDRAEAFF
TGTGCCAGCAGCCCGTATGGGCCTGACAGGGCGGAAGCTTTCTTT
>TRBV30|-|TRBJ2-7|many
CAWSVIRGRGMPYEQYF
TGTGCCTGGAGTGTAATCCGGGGGCGGGGTATGCCCTACGAGCAGTACTTC
>TRBV7-2|-|TRBJ1-6|-
CASSLNIFSYNSPLHF
TGTGCCAGCAGCTTAAACATATTCTCCTATAATTCACCCCTCCACTTT
>TRBV12-3/TRBV12-4|-|TRBJ2-7|few
CASTNSGSTYEQYF
TGTGCCAGCACCAATAGCGGCTCCACCTACGAGCAGTACTTC
>TRBV2|TRBD1|TRBJ1-5|-
CATSVGDREPQHF
TGTGCCACCAGTGTAGGAGACAGGGAGCCCCAGCATTTT
>TRBV5-1|TRBD2|TRBJ2-5|-
CASSLLQGGEETQYF
TGCGCCAGCAGCTTGCTGCAGGGAGGGGAAGAGACCCAGTACTTC
>TRBV7-9|-|TRBJ1-5|many
CASSLAGGSDNQPQHF
TGTGCCAGCAGCTTAGCGGGGGGGTCGGACAATCAGCCCCAGCATTTT
>TRBV28|TRBD1|TRBJ1-3|once
CASSELDRVGSGNTIYF
TGTGCCAGCAGTGAGTTGGACAGGGTAGGCTCTGGAAACACCATATATTTT
>TRBV28|-|TRBJ1-2|many
CASSLDEGNYGYTF
TGTGCCAGCAGTTTGGACGAGGGAAACTATGGCTACACCTTC
>TRBV5-8|-|TRBJ1-2|-
CASSFDGYTF
TGTGCCAGCAGCTTCGATGGCTACACCTTC
>TRBV6-2/TRBV6-3|TRBD1|TRBJ2-3|many
CASSYFGTGKDTQYF
TGTGCCAGCAGTTACTTCGGGACAGGGAAGGATACGCAGTATTTT
>TRBV7-9|TRBD1|TRBJ2-2|few
CASSRDRGPAGELFF
TGTGCCAGCAGCCGCGACAGGGGGCCCGCCGGGGAGCTGTTTTTT
>TRBV7-8|-|TRBJ1-5|many
CASSLEAVDSNQPQHF
TGTGCCAGCAGCTTAGAGGCTGTGGATAGCAATCAGCCCCAGCATTTT
>TRBV7-6|-|TRBJ1-1|many
CASSLAGGGTEAFF
TGTGCCAGCAGCTTAGCTGGGGGTGGCACTGAAGCTTTCTTT
>TRBV28|TRBD2|TRBJ2-1|many
CASSSPMPDAGGYYNEQFF
TGTGCCAGCAGTTCTCCGATGCCCGATGCGGGAGGGTACTACAATGAGCAGTTCTTC
>TRBV28|TRBD2|TRBJ2-4|few
CASTPRGDPRGNIQYF
TGTGCCAGCACCCCGCGGGGGGACCCACGGGGAAACATTCAGTACTTC
>TRBV20-1|-|TRBJ1-5|many
CSARGNQPQHF
TGCAGTGCGCGTGGCAATCAGCCCCAGCATTTT
>TRBV20-1|-|TRBJ1-3|few
CSARDLGQRANPFSGNTIYF
TGCAGTGCTAGAGATCTAGGACAGAGGGCTAATCCGTTCTCTGGAAACACCATATATTTT
>TRBV28|-|TRBJ2-3|-
CASSPRSLTDTQYF
TGTGCCAGCAGTCCAAGGAGCCTCACAGATACGCAGTATTTT
>TRBV20-1|-|TRBJ1-2|many
CSASMISYGYTF
TGCAGTGCTAGTATGATTAGCTATGGCTACACCTTC
>TRBV28|TRBD1|TRBJ1-6|many
CASSPRQGSSPLHF
TGTGCCAGCAGTCCTCGACAGGGGAGTTCACCCCTCCACTTT
>TRBV2|-|TRBJ1-2|few
CASRPDRGGYTF
TGTGCCAGCAGACCCGACCGGGGTGGCTACACCTTC
>TRBV5-5|-|TRBJ1-1|few
CASSLLLEGGLGAFF
TGTGCCAGCAGCTTGTTATTGGAGGGGGGCCTAGGGGCTTTCTTT
>TRBV2|TRBD2|TRBJ2-3|many
CASSSSGSKTDTQYF
TGTGCCAGCAGTTCTAGCGGGAGTAAGACAGATACGCAGTATTTT
>TRBV20-1|TRBD1|TRBJ1-1|many
CRSRRRDRVGTEAFF
TGCAGAAGCCGCCGGAGGGACAGGGTTGGCACTGAAGCTTTCTTT
>TRBV20-1|-|TRBJ2-3|-
CSARPPRGGTDTQYF
TGCAGTGCTAGACCACCCCGGGGCGGCACAGATACGCAGTATTTT
>TRBV11-2|-|TRBJ2-3|many
CASSRSGGSTDTQYF
TGTGCCAGCAGCCGGTCGGGCGGGAGCACAGATACGCAGTATTTT